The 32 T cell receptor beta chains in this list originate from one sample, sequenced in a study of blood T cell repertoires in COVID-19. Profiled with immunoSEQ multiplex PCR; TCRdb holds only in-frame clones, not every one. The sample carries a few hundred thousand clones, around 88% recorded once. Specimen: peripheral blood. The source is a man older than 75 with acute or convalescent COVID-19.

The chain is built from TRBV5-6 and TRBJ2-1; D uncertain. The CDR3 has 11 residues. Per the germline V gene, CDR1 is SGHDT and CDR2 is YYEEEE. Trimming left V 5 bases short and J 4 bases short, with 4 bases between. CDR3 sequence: CASRYYNEQFF. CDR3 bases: TGTGCCAGCAGATATTACAATGAGCAGTTCTTC.

This chain's CDR3 is CASSTQGVGNQPQHF. The CDR3 DNA follows: TGTGCCAGCAGTACGCAGGGGGTCGGCAATCAGCCCCAGCATTTT. The chain joins TRBV6-5 to TRBJ1-5; TRBD1 agrees at 7 bases. The V segment lost 5 bases and the J segment 2 bases; nucleotides outside the gene matches: 6. Germline CDR1 MNHEY, CDR2 SVGAGI. This CDR3 spans 15 amino acids.

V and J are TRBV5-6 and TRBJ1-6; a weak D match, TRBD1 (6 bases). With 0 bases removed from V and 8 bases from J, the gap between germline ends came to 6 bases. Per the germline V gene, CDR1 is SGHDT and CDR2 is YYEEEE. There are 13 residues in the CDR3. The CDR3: CASSLDRDSPLHF. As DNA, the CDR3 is TGTGCCAGCAGCTTGGACAGGGATTCACCCCTCCACTTT.

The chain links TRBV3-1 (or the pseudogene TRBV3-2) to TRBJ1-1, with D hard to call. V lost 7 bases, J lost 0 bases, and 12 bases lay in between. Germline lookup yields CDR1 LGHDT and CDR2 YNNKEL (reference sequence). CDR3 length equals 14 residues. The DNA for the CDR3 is TGTGCCAGCACCGACGGGAGTATGAACACTGAAGCTTTCTTT. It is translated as CASTDGSMNTEAFF.

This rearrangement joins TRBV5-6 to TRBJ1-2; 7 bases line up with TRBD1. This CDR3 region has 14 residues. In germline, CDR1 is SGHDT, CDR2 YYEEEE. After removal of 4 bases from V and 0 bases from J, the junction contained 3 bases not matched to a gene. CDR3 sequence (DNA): TGTGCCAGCAGCAAGGGGACAGCTAACTATGGCTACACCTTC. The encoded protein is CASSKGTANYGYTF.

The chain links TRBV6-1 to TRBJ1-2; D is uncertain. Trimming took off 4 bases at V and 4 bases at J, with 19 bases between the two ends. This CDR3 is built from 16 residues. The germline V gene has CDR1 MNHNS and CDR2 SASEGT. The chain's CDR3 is CASSAIHRPSAYGYTF. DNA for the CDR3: TGTGCCAGCAGTGCCATACACCGGCCTAGCGCCTATGGCTACACCTTC.

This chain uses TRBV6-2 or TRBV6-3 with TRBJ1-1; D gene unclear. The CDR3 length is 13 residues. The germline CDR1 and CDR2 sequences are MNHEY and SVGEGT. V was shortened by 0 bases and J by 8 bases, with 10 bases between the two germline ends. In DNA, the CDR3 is TGTGCCAGCAGTTACTCGTTCGGGAAAGAAGCTTTCTTT. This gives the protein CASSYSFGKEAFF.

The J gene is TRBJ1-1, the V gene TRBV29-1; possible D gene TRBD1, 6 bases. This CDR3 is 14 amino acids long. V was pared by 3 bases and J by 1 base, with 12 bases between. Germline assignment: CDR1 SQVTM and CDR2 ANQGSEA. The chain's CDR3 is CSVDRGGPNTEAFF. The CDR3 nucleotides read TGCAGCGTTGACCGGGGGGGGCCGAACACTGAAGCTTTCTTT.

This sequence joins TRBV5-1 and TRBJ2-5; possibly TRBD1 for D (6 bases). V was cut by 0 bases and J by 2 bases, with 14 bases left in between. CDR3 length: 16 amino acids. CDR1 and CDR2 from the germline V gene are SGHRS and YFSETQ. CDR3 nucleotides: TGCGCCAGCAGCTTGGCCCCTGGGGGCGGGCAAGAGACCCAGTACTTC. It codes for CASSLAPGGGQETQYF. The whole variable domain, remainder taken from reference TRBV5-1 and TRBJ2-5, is KAGVTQTPRYLIKTRGQQVTLSCSPISGHRSVSWYQQTPGQGLQFLFEYFSETQRNKGNFPGRFSGRQFSNSRSEMNVSTLELGDSALYLCASSLAPGGGQETQYFGPGTRLLVL.

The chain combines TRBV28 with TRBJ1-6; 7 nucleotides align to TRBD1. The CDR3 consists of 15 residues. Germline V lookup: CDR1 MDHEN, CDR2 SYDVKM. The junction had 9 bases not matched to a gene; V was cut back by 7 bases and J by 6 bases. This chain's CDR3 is CASNLLTGPNSPLHF. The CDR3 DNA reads TGTGCCAGCAACCTCCTGACAGGGCCTAATTCACCCCTCCACTTT.

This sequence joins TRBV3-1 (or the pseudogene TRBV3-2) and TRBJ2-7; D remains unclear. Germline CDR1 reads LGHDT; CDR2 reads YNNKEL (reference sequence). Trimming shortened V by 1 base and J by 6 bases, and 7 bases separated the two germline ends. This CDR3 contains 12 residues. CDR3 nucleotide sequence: TGTGCCAGCAGCCAAGTTACGGGCGAGCAGTACTTC. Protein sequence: CASSQVTGEQYF.

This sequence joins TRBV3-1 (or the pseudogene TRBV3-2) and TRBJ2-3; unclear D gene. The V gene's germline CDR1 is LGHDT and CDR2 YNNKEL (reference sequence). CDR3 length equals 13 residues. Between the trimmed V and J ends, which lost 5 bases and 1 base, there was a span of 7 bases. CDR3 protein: CASSSSGTDTQYF. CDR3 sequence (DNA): TGTGCCAGCAGCTCTTCTGGCACAGATACGCAGTATTTT.

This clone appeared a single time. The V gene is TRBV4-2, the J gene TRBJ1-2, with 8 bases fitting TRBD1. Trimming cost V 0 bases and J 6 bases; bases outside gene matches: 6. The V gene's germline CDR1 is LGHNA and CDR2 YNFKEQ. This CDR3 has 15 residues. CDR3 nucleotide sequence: TGTGCCAGCAGCCAAGAACCCCGGACAGGGAATGGCTACACCTTC. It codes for CASSQEPRTGNGYTF.

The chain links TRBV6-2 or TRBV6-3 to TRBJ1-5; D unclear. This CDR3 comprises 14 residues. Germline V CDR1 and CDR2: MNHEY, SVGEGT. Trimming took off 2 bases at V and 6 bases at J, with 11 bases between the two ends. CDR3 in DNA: TGTGCCAGCAGTTACGAGGTGTCCAGTCAGCCCCAGCATTTT. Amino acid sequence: CASSYEVSSQPQHF.

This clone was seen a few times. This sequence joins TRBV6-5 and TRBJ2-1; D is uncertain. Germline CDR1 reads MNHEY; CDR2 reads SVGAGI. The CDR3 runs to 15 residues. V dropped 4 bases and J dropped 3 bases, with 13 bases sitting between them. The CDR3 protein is CASSSPGGVYNEQFF. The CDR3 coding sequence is TGTGCCAGCAGTTCTCCTGGCGGCGTCTACAATGAGCAGTTCTTC.

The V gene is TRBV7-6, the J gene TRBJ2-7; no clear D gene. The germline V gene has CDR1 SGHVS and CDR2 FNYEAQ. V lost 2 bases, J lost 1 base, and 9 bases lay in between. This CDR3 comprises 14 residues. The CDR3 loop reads CASSLSEVSYEQYF. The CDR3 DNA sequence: TGTGCCAGCAGCTTAAGTGAGGTATCCTACGAGCAGTACTTC.

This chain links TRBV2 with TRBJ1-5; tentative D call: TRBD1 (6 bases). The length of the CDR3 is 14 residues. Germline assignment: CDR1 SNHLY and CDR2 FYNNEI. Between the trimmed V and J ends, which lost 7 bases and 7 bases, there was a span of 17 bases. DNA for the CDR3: TGTGCCAGCACCGGGACACTGAGCAGCCAGCCCCAGCATTTT. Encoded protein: CASTGTLSSQPQHF. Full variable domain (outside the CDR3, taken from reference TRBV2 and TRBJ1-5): EPEVTQTPSHQVTQMGQEVILRCVPISNHLYFYWYRQILGQKVEFLVSFYNNEISEKSEIFDDQFSVERPDGSNFTLKIRSTKLEDSAMYFCASTGTLSSQPQHFGDGTRLSIL.

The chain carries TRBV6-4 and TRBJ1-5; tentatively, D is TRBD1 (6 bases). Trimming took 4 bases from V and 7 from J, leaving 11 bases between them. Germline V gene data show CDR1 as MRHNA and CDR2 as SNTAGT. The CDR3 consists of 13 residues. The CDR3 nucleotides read TGTGCCAGCAGTGCCCTACAGGGCCAGCCCCAGCATTTT. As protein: CASSALQGQPQHF.

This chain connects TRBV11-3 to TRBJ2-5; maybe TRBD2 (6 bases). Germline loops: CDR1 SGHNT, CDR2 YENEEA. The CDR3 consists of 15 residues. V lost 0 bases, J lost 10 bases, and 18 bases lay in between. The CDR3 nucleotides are TGTGCCAGCAGCTTAGATTCAAGACTAGATGGGAACCAGTACTTC. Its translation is CASSLDSRLDGNQYF. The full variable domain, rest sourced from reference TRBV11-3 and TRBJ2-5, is EAGVVQSPRYKIIEKKQPVAFWCNPISGHNTLYWYLQNLGQGPELLIRYENEEAVDDSQLPKDRFSAERLKGVDSTLKIQPAELGDSAVYLCASSLDSRLDGNQYFGPGTRLLVL.

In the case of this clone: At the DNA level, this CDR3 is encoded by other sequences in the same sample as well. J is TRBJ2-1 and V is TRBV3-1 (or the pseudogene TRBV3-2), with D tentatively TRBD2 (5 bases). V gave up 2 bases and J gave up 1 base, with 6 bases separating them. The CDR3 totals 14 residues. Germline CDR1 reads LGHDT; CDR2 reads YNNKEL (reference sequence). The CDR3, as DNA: TGTGCCAGCAGCCAAAGCGGATCCTACAATGAGCAGTTCTTC. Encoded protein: CASSQSGSYNEQFF.

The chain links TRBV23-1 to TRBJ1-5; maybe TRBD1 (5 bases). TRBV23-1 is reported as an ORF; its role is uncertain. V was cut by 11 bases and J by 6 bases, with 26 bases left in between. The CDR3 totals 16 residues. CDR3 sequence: CARACWGGASGQPQHF. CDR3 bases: TGCGCCCGCGCCTGCTGGGGAGGGGCTTCGGGTCAGCCCCAGCATTTT.

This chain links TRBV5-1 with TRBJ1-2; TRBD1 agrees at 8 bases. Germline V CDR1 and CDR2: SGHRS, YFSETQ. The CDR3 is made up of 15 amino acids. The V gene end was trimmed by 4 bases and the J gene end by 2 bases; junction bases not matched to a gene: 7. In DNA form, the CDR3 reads TGCGCCAGCAGCGGATGGACAGGGTCAAACTATGGCTACACCTTC. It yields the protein CASSGWTGSNYGYTF.

CDR3 DNA sequence: TGTGCCAGCAGTAGGGGCGGGGGCGCAGAGACCCAGTACTTC. This sequence encodes CASSRGGGAETQYF. The rearrangement links TRBV28 to TRBJ2-5; D might be TRBD2 (7 bases). Germline CDR1 and CDR2: MDHEN and SYDVKM. The CDR3 extends over 14 amino acids. Trimming took off 5 bases at V and 4 bases at J, with 14 bases between the two ends.

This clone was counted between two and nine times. CDR3 DNA: TGTGCCAGCAGCTTGGGTGACCAGGGGGGCACTGAAGCTTTCTTT. Protein product: CASSLGDQGGTEAFF. The chain employs TRBV5-4 and TRBJ1-1; the match to TRBD1 covers 7 bases. This CDR3 is 15 amino acids long. After removal of 0 bases from V and 4 bases from J, the junction contained 6 bases not matched to a gene. The germline CDR1 and CDR2 sequences are SGHNT and YYREEE (reference sequence).

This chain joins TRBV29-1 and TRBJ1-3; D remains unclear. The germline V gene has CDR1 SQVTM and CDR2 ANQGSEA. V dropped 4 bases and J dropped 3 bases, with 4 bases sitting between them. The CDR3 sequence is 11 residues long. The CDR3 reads CSVASGNTIYF. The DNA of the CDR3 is TGCAGCGTTGCCAGTGGAAACACCATATATTTT.

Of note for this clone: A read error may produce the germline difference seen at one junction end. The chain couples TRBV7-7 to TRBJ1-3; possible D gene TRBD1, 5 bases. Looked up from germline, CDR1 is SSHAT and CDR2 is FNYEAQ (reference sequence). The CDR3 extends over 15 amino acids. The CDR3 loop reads CASSPDWGPGNTIYF. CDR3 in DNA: TGTGCTAGCAGCCCCGACTGGGGCCCTGGAAACACCATATATTTT.

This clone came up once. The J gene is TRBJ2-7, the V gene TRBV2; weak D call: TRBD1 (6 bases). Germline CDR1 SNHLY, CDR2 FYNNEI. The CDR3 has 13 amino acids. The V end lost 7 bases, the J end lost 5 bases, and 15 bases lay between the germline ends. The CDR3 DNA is TGTGCCAGCACCCCGCCAGGGGCGGACGAGCAGTACTTC. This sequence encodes CASTPPGADEQYF.

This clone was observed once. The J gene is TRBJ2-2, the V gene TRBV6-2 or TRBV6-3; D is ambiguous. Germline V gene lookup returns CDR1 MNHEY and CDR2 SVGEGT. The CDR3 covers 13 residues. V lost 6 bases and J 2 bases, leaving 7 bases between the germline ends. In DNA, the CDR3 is TGTGCCAGCAGCCCTATAAACACCGGGGAGCTGTTTTTT. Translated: CASSPINTGELFF.

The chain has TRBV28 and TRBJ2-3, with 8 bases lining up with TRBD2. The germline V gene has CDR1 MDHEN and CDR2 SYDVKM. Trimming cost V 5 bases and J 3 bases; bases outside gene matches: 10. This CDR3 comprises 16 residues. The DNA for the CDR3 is TGTGCCAGCAGTGGGTACGGTAGCGGGAATACAGATACGCAGTATTTT. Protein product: CASSGYGSGNTDTQYF.

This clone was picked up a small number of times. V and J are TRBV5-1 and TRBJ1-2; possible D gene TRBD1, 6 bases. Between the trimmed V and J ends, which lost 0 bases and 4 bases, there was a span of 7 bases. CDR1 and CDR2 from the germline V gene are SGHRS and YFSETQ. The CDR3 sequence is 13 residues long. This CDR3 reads CASSLGDIYGYTF. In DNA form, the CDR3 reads TGCGCCAGCAGCTTGGGGGACATCTATGGCTACACCTTC.

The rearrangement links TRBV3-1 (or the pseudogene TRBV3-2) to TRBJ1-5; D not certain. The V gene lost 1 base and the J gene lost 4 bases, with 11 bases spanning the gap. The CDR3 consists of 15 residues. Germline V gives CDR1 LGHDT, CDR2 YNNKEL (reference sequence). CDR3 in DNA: TGTGCCAGCAGCCAAGGATGGCTTCCGAATCAGCCCCAGCATTTT. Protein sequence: CASSQGWLPNQPQHF.

The DNA of the CDR3 is TGCAGCGTTGAACGAGGTACCGGGACCCAGTACTTC. It translates to CSVERGTGTQYF. The chain carries TRBV29-1 and TRBJ2-5; the D is unclear. There are 12 residues in the CDR3. Germline V CDR1 and CDR2: SQVTM, ANQGSEA. The V end lost 2 bases, the J end lost 7 bases, and 11 bases lay between the germline ends. Together with reference TRBV29-1 and TRBJ2-5, the CDR3 gives the full variable domain: SAVISQKPSRDICQRGTSLTIQCQVDSQVTMMFWYRQQPGQSLTLIATANQGSEATYESGFVIDKFPISRPNLTFSTLTVSNMSPEDSSIYLCSVERGTGTQYFGPGTRLLVL.